These T cell receptor beta chains were read from a single sample in a study of cytomegalovirus exposure and HLA in healthy donors. Using immunoSEQ multiplex PCR, the repertoire was profiled, and TCRdb retains in-frame clones only, with some absent. The sample shows 200,000 to 250,000 clones, around 76% of them seen only once. The sample was PBMCs. The receptors originated from a woman aged 35 to 49 in good health and CMV-seropositive. The CDR3 runs from the conserved cysteine through the conserved F or W. A D gene is named only where the DNA matches it firmly. Clone size appears in some rows only: once, few, many, or a class for an expanded clone.

few	TRBV2	TRBJ1-6	.	TGTGCCAGCAGTGGGTTGGGGGGGAATTCACCCCTCCACTTT	CASSGLGGNSPLHF
.	TRBV7-2	TRBJ2-4	.	TGTGCCAGCAGCTCCGCTATCGGGAGTAACATTCAGTACTTC	CASSSAIGSNIQYF
.	TRBV2	TRBJ1-2	TRBD1	TGTGCCAGGAAAAGACCGGGACAGGGAAGACATGGCTACACCTTC	CARKRPGQGRHGYTF
.	TRBV30	TRBJ1-4	.	TGTGCCTGGAGTGTAAGCGGGGGAATCGGGATGTTTTTT	CAWSVSGGIGMFF
.	TRBV4-2	TRBJ1-4	.	TGTGCCAGCAGCCAAGATGACGGGGCAACTAATGAAAAACTGTTTTTT	CASSQDDGATNEKLFF
.	TRBV7-9	TRBJ1-1	.	TGTTCCAGCAGCTTAGGCCACACGAACACTGAAGCTTTCTTT	CSSSLGHTNTEAFF
.	TRBV7-2	TRBJ1-1	.	TGTGCCAGCAGCTCCACATTCGGAGGCATCACTGAAGCTTTCTTT	CASSSTFGGITEAFF
.	TRBV30	TRBJ1-3	.	TGTGCCTGGAGGAGGAACTCTGGAAACACCATATATTTT	CAWRRNSGNTIYF
.	TRBV7-9	TRBJ2-3	TRBD1	TGTGCCAGCAGCTTAACAGGGGCTGGAGGAGATACGCAGTATTTT	CASSLTGAGGDTQYF
.	TRBV9	TRBJ1-6	TRBD1	TGTGCCAGCAGCCTGCGGACAGGGGTCGGTTCACCCCTCCACTTT	CASSLRTGVGSPLHF
few	TRBV2	TRBJ2-1	.	TGTGCCAGCAGCGGGGACTCCTTCTCCTACAATGAGCAGTTCTTC	CASSGDSFSYNEQFF
.	TRBV27	TRBJ1-1	.	TGTGCCAGCAGTTTTTCCCCGTGGGGGGGAAACACTGAAGCTTTCTTT	CASSFSPWGGNTEAFF
.	TRBV4-3	TRBJ2-7	.	TGCGCCAGCAGCCAAGAATACGGGGCCTACGAGCAGTACTTC	CASSQEYGAYEQYF
.	TRBV29-1	TRBJ1-2	TRBD1	TGCAGCGCTAAGGCCACAGGGGGCGACTATGGCTACACCTTC	CSAKATGGDYGYTF
.	TRBV7-3	TRBJ2-1	TRBD2	TGTGCCAGCAGCTTAACGTACAGCGGGGGATACAATGAGCAGTTCTTC	CASSLTYSGGYNEQFF
.	TRBV28	TRBJ2-7	.	TGTGCCAGCAGTTCTCCCGACACCTACGAGCAGTACTTC	CASSSPDTYEQYF
once	TRBV28	TRBJ2-7	.	TGTGCCAGCAGTCCCCACTACGAGCAGTACTTC	CASSPHYEQYF
.	TRBV27	TRBJ2-1	.	TGTGCCAGCAGTTTTAACGATCGGGAGCAGTTCTTC	CASSFNDREQFF
.	TRBV4-1	TRBJ1-2	TRBD1	TGCGCCAGCAGCCCCGGGACAGGACAACGGGGCTATGGCTACACCTTC	CASSPGTGQRGYGYTF
.	TRBV6-5	TRBJ2-7	.	TGTGCCAGCAGTTTCTCAGGGGACGAGCAGTACTTC	CASSFSGDEQYF
.	TRBV4-2	TRBJ2-1	.	TGTGCCAGCAGCCCCTCGGCGGCCCTTAGGCGGTTCTTC	CASSPSAALRRFF
.	TRBV5-1	TRBJ1-5	TRBD1	TGCGCCAGCAGCCTGCTAGGGACAGGGGGCGGTCAGCCCCAGCATTTT	CASSLLGTGGGQPQHF
.	TRBV4-1	TRBJ1-4	TRBD1	TGCGCCAGCAGCCAGCTACAGGGGGTCAAGAGTTTTTTT	CASSQLQGVKSFF
.	TRBV5-1	TRBJ2-2	.	TGCGCCAGCAGCTTGGATGCGGGCACCGGGGAGCTGTTTTTT	CASSLDAGTGELFF
.	TRBV6-5	TRBJ1-4	TRBD1	TGTGCCAGCAGTCGACAGGGGACAACTAATGAAAAACTGTTTTTT	CASSRQGTTNEKLFF
once	TRBV7-3	TRBJ2-1	.	TGTGCCAGCAGCTTAACCCATTCTAGTCTCCCCTACAATGAGCAGTTCTTC	CASSLTHSSLPYNEQFF
.	TRBV4-3	TRBJ1-1	.	TGCGCCAGCAGTAAACAGGTGAACACTGAAGCTTTCTTT	CASSKQVNTEAFF
.	TRBV7-7	TRBJ1-6	.	TGTGCCAGCAGCTACTCATACAATTCACCCCTCCACTTT	CASSYSYNSPLHF
.	TRBV11-2	TRBJ2-5	TRBD2	TGTGCCAGCAGCTCCGCGTGGGGGGGGATGGACCGAAACGAGTACTTC	CASSSAWGGMDRNEYF
.	TRBV21-1	TRBJ2-7	.	TGTGCCAGCAGCAAAAGGGTGGGGCAGGCCCAGCAGTACTTC	CASSKRVGQAQQYF
.	TRBV19	TRBJ1-2	.	TGTGCCAGTAGTTATGCGGGATCTACTAACTATGGCTACACCTTC	CASSYAGSTNYGYTF
.	TRBV5-1	TRBJ2-3	TRBD2	TGCGCCAGCAGCACTTGGACTAGCGGGATCCCAGATACGCAGTATTTT	CASSTWTSGIPDTQYF
.	TRBV6-6	TRBJ2-1	.	TGTGCCAGCAGCCTCGGGACCTACAATGAGCAGTTCTTC	CASSLGTYNEQFF
once	TRBV5-1	TRBJ1-1	TRBD1	TGCGCCAGCAGCTTGGCGGCCCAGACAGGGGGCCACACTGAAGCTTTCTTT	CASSLAAQTGGHTEAFF
few	TRBV5-8	TRBJ2-7	.	TGTGCCAGCAGCTACGAGGCAAAGCAGTACTTC	CASSYEAKQYF
.	TRBV6-1	TRBJ2-5	.	TGTGCCAGCAGTGCCTTACTGAACCAAGAGACCCAGTACTTC	CASSALLNQETQYF
.	TRBV6-6	TRBJ1-5	TRBD1	TGTGCCAGCAGTTACCTGGGCAGGGGGCCAGACCAGCCCCAGCATTTT	CASSYLGRGPDQPQHF
.	TRBV4-2	TRBJ1-4	TRBD1	TGTGCCAGCAGCCAAGCAGTGAACAGGGGGGATGAAAAACTGTTTTTT	CASSQAVNRGDEKLFF
.	TRBV6-5	TRBJ1-1	.	TGTGCCAGCAGTTACTCAGGCAGGGGAGACGCTTTCTTT	CASSYSGRGDAFF
.	TRBV28	TRBJ2-7	.	TGTGCCAGCAGTGGTCCCGCAGGGTCGGCCTACGAGCAGTACTTC	CASSGPAGSAYEQYF
.	TRBV19	TRBJ2-2	TRBD1	TGTGCCAGTACCCCGGACAGGGTGCCCGGGGAGCTGTTTTTT	CASTPDRVPGELFF
once	TRBV28	TRBJ1-3	TRBD1	TGTGCCAGCAGTCCATGGGACAGAAGAGGTGGAAACACCATATATTTT	CASSPWDRRGGNTIYF